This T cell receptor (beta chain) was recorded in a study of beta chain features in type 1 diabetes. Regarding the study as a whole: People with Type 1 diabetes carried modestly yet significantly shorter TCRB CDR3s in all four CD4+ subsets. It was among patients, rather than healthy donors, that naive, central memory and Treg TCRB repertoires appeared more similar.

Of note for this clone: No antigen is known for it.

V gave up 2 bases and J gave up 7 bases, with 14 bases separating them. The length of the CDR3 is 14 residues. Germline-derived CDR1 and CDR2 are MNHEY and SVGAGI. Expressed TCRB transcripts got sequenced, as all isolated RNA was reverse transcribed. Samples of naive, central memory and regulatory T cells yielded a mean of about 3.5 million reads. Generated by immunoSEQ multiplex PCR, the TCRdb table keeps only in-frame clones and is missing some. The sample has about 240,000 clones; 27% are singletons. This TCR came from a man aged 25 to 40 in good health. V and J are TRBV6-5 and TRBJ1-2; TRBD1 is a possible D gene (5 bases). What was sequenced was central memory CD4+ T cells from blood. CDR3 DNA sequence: TGTGCCAGCAGTTACACTACAGGAGGGAGTGGCTACACCTTC. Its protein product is CASSYTTGGSGYTF.